A selection of T cell receptor beta chains follows, all from one sample in a study of CD8 T cells in ankylosing spondylitis. One entry per CDR3 protein results from TCRdb running MiXCR on the 5' RACE reads. The profile shows about 750,000 distinct CDR3 sequences, under 20% of them singletons. Sequencing was performed on blood, either unsorted or a sorted T cell fraction (not recorded which). The receptors stem from a male donor with ankylosing spondylitis. The CDR3 runs from the conserved cysteine through the conserved F or W. D genes are given only for firm matches. Some rows mark clone size as missing; the rest say once, few, many or name a class of expanded clone.

TRBV5-1	NA	NA	TRBJ2-3	TGCGCCAGCAGCTCCTTACCTGTGCCAGATACGCAGTATTTT	CASSSLPVPDTQYF
TRBV5-6	NA	NA	TRBJ2-3	TGTGCCAGCAGCTTGGAGGAGGGTAGCACAGATACGCAGTATTTT	CASSLEEGSTDTQYF
TRBV9	NA	NA	TRBJ2-1	TGTGCCAGCAGCGTAGGTGGGGGAACTGCCTCCTACAATGAGCAGTTCTTC	CASSVGGGTASYNEQFF
TRBV5-1	NA	few	TRBJ1-4	TGCGCCAGCAGCAGCGGCACGAACCCACGTCAGGAAAAACTGTTTTTT	CASSSGTNPRQEKLFF
TRBV6-1	NA	few	TRBJ2-2	TGTGCCAGCAGCCGGGGGCCGATGAACACCGGGGAGCTGTTTTTT	CASSRGPMNTGELFF
TRBV20-1	NA	NA	TRBJ1-4	TGCAGTGCTAGTCCCCCTGCCACAGGGTCAACTAATGAAAAACTGTTTTTT	CSASPPATGSTNEKLFF
TRBV7-6	NA	many	TRBJ2-7	TGTGCCAGCAGCTTAGATGGGGGGGACACCTACGAGCAGTACTTC	CASSLDGGDTYEQYF
TRBV12-3/TRBV12-4	TRBD2	NA	TRBJ2-1	TGTGCCAGCAGTCCCCTCCTGGGTCCGGGAGGGTCCTACAATGAGCAGTTCTTC	CASSPLLGPGGSYNEQFF
TRBV5-1	NA	NA	TRBJ2-7	TGCGCCAGCAGCGCCGGACACTCGTGGGAGCAGTACTTC	CASSAGHSWEQYF
TRBV4-1	TRBD2	NA	TRBJ2-5	TGCGCCAGCAGCCAACTTCGGGGGGGGCGGGAGACCCAGTACTTC	CASSQLRGGRETQYF
TRBV9	NA	few	TRBJ2-3	TGTGCCAGCAGCTCCTCAACCCCTTGGGGGCAGGCAGATACGCAGTATTTT	CASSSSTPWGQADTQYF
TRBV7-9	NA	NA	TRBJ2-7	TGTGCCAGCAGCTTAGCTCTAGGGGGGGGAACCTACGAGCAGTACTTC	CASSLALGGGTYEQYF
TRBV4-1	NA	many	TRBJ1-2	TGCGCCAGCAGCCAAGCCGGACAGAACTATGGCTACACCTTC	CASSQAGQNYGYTF
TRBV29-1	NA	NA	TRBJ2-3	TGCAGCGTTGAAGACTGGGACCGAGGCGTAACAGATACGCAGTATTTT	CSVEDWDRGVTDTQYF
TRBV2	NA	NA	TRBJ1-5	TGTGCCAGCAGGGAAGGTATCAATCAGCCCCAGCATTTT	CASREGINQPQHF
TRBV29-1	TRBD1	NA	TRBJ1-4	TGCAGCGTGGACACGACGGGGACAGGGGGTGAAAAACTGTTTTTT	CSVDTTGTGGEKLFF
TRBV6-1	TRBD2	few	TRBJ2-1	TGTGCCAGCAGCTGGACTAGCGGGGGTACCTACAATGAGCAGTTCTTC	CASSWTSGGTYNEQFF
TRBV12-3/TRBV12-4	NA	many	TRBJ2-3	TGTGCCAGCAGGCCACGGGCATTTGCCACAGATACGCAGTATTTT	CASRPRAFATDTQYF
TRBV14	TRBD1	NA	TRBJ1-6	TGTGCCAGCAGCCTCCGGACAGGGGAAAGGGGTTCACCCCTCCACTTT	CASSLRTGERGSPLHF
TRBV6-4	NA	few	TRBJ1-6	TGTGCCAGCAGTGAGGTCGGGGGAAGTAATTCACCCCTCCACTTT	CASSEVGGSNSPLHF
TRBV29-1	NA	few	TRBJ2-1	TGCAGCGTTAAGGGGGGTACCGGGAGCTCCTACAATGAGCAGTTCTTC	CSVKGGTGSSYNEQFF
TRBV5-6	NA	NA	TRBJ1-1	TGTGCCAGCAGCCCGCGACGGGGCTACACTGAAGCTTTCTTT	CASSPRRGYTEAFF
TRBV4-2	NA	NA	TRBJ2-2	TGTGCCAGCAGCCAAGAATCCCCTAGCCCCGGGGAGCTGTTTTTT	CASSQESPSPGELFF
TRBV5-5	NA	NA	TRBJ2-7	TGTGCCAGCAGCTTGGCCGGGGAACCCTACGAGCAGTACTTC	CASSLAGEPYEQYF
TRBV5-1	NA	NA	TRBJ1-1	TGCGCCAGCAGCTTGGGGCGGGTCGGCGACACTGAAGCTTTCTTT	CASSLGRVGDTEAFF
TRBV6-2/TRBV6-3	NA	few	TRBJ1-1	TGTGCCAGCAGTTACGAGGAGACTGAAGCTTTCTTT	CASSYEETEAFF
TRBV12-3/TRBV12-4	TRBD1	few	TRBJ2-1	TGTGCCAGCAGGGGGGACAGTGCCTACAATGAGCAGTTCTTC	CASRGDSAYNEQFF
TRBV3-1	NA	few	TRBJ2-7	TGTGCCAGCAGCCAGGGTCTAGCGAGCTACGAGCAGTACTTC	CASSQGLASYEQYF
TRBV5-6	NA	many	TRBJ2-3	TGTGCCAGCAGCTTGCAGGGCCCCACAGATACGCAGTATTTT	CASSLQGPTDTQYF
TRBV4-3	NA	many	TRBJ2-3	TGCGCCAGCAGCCAAGATCGCGACCCTCGGTACACAGATACGCAGTATTTT	CASSQDRDPRYTDTQYF
TRBV11-2	NA	NA	TRBJ2-1	TGTGCCAGCAGCTCCGAGATGTACAATGAGCAGTTCTTC	CASSSEMYNEQFF
TRBV2	NA	NA	TRBJ2-3	TGTGCCAGCAGTGGTTCGGGTGGGGGTTCCACAGATACGCAGTATTTT	CASSGSGGGSTDTQYF
TRBV27	NA	few	TRBJ2-7	TGTGCCAGCAGACCTAGGGGGGGCATGGGCGACGAGCAGTACTTC	CASRPRGGMGDEQYF